This record covers a single T cell receptor beta chain. This entry comes from a study of blood T cell repertoires in COVID-19. Study-wide background: From the United States, Italy and Spain came samples of acute and convalescent COVID-19. The cDNA or gDNA used as material had been derived from T cells, B-cell-depleted T cells, or PBMCs.

This CDR3 spans 13 amino acids. CDR1 and CDR2 from the germline V gene are LNHDA and SQIVND (reference sequence). Between the trimmed V and J ends, which lost 6 bases and 9 bases, there was a span of 12 bases. Under the authors' procedure: It was from reference gene primer amplification that nucleated cell counts were estimated. The table came from immunoSEQ multiplex PCR; TCRdb's copy has only in-frame clones and leaves some out. The D gene and trimming were derived from the DNA, and the V and J assignments and clone size from that table. The profile shows around 140,000 clones, just under 80% of them singletons.

V is TRBV19 and J is TRBJ1-6; D may be TRBD1 (5 bases). This TCR was sampled from a woman aged 55-75 years with acute or convalescent COVID-19. Material for sequencing was peripheral blood. The CDR3 DNA follows: TGTGCCAGTAGCCCTCGGGACTTTTCACCCCTCCACTTT. Amino acid sequence: CASSPRDFSPLHF.